One and the same sample provided the 11 T cell receptor beta chains below, sequenced in a study of blood T cell repertoires in COVID-19. Some clones are missing from TCRdb's copy, which holds only in-frame ones; the method was immunoSEQ multiplex PCR. The table includes hundreds of thousands of clones, 89% detected once. The sample was peripheral blood. The receptors here all came from a woman younger than 45 with COVID-19, enrolled during active disease.

V usage is TRBV18 and J usage is TRBJ1-2; no clear D gene. The CDR3 covers 13 residues. Looked up from germline, CDR1 is KGHSH and CDR2 is LQKENI. Trimming stripped 0 bases from V and 6 bases from J, with 8 bases between. CDR3: CASSPPSGNGYTF. As DNA, the CDR3 is TGTGCCAGCTCACCACCGTCTGGCAATGGCTACACCTTC. Combining the CDR3 with reference TRBV18 and TRBJ1-2 gives the whole variable domain NAGVMQNPRHLVRRRGQEARLRCSPMKGHSHVYWYRQLPEEGLKFMVYLQKENIIDESGMPKERFSAEFPKEGPSILRIQQVVRGDSAAYFCASSPPSGNGYTFGSGTRLTVV.

The gene calls are TRBV28 and TRBJ1-5; D unclear. Trimming removed 1 base from V and 1 base from J, with 5 bases in between. Looked up from germline, CDR1 is MDHEN and CDR2 is SYDVKM. This CDR3 spans 14 amino acids. This chain's CDR3 is CASSLYLSNQPQHF. In nucleotides, the CDR3 is TGTGCCAGCAGTTTATACCTAAGCAATCAGCCCCAGCATTTT.

CDR3 bases: TGTGCCAGCAGCTTCGGAGGTACTGAAGCTTTCTTT. It is translated as CASSFGGTEAFF. The chain links TRBV5-4 to TRBJ1-1, with D unresolved. Germline values: CDR1 SGHNT, CDR2 YYREEE (reference sequence). The V end lost 2 bases, the J end lost 5 bases, and 7 bases lay between the germline ends. The CDR3 is 12 amino acids.

This chain connects TRBV10-3 to TRBJ2-5; D is perhaps TRBD1 (6 bases). The CDR3 sequence is 13 residues long. The V end lost 10 bases, the J end lost 1 base, and 13 bases lay between the germline ends. CDR1 ENHRY and CDR2 SYGVKD come from the germline V gene. The CDR3 bases are TGTGCCACGAACGAGGGGGTCCAAGAGACCCAGTACTTC. The encoded protein is CATNEGVQETQYF.

The chain's CDR3 is CASSLGRQVGLAGELFF. DNA of the CDR3: TGTGCCAGCAGCTTAGGTCGACAGGTCGGTCTCGCCGGGGAGCTGTTTTTT. The chain links TRBV7-9 to TRBJ2-2, with D possibly TRBD1 on 6 matching bases. V was trimmed by 1 base and J by 6 bases, leaving 18 bases between them. This CDR3 is 17 amino acids long. CDR1 SEHNR and CDR2 FQNEAQ come from the germline V gene (reference sequence).

The J gene is TRBJ1-6, the V gene TRBV18; 10 bases are shared with TRBD1. J gave up 9 bases and V 1 base, and 9 bases lay outside the gene matches. The CDR3 covers 17 residues. The V gene's germline CDR1 is KGHSH and CDR2 LQKENI. Here the CDR3 DNA reads TGTGCCAGCTCACCACTCGAGACAGGGGGCAGCGCTTCACCCCTCCACTTT. This gives the protein CASSPLETGGSASPLHF.

This clone was counted between two and nine times. The V gene is TRBV18, the J gene TRBJ1-6; D possibly corresponds to TRBD1 (6 bases). The V gene lost 3 bases and the J gene lost 7 bases, with 13 bases spanning the gap. The germline CDR1 and CDR2 sequences are KGHSH and LQKENI. The CDR3 is 15 residues long. The CDR3 coding sequence is TGTGCCAGCTCACCTACAGGGTCTGAGAATTCACCCCTCCACTTT. Translating gives CASSPTGSENSPLHF.

This clone was picked up a small number of times. The V gene is TRBV19, the J gene TRBJ2-2; TRBD1 matches at 8 bases. J lost 6 bases, V lost 10 bases, and 10 bases had no gene match. The CDR3 consists of 14 residues. Germline V gene data show CDR1 as LNHDA and CDR2 as SQIVND (reference sequence). In DNA form, the CDR3 reads TGTGCCATCCAGGAAGGGACAGGCCCCGGGGAGCTGTTTTTT. Translation gives CAIQEGTGPGELFF.

The chain joins TRBV10-3 to TRBJ2-5, with D maybe TRBD2 (5 bases). Germline loops: CDR1 ENHRY, CDR2 SYGVKD. The CDR3 contains 14 residues. With 10 bases removed from V and 5 bases from J, the gap between germline ends came to 20 bases. CDR3 nucleotide sequence: TGTGCCACCCATTCGGACTTACCGGGGGAGACCCAGTACTTC. Its translation: CATHSDLPGETQYF.

The chain has TRBV5-6 and TRBJ1-5; D not certain. V lost 0 bases and J lost 10, with 11 bases in between. CDR3 size: 13 residues. The germline CDR1 and CDR2 sequences are SGHDT and YYEEEE. The CDR3, as DNA: TGTGCCAGCAGCTTGGCGCGGGCTTCACCCCAGCATTTT. Its protein product is CASSLARASPQHF.

The CDR3 region is CASSIDPRQRNTEAFF. CDR3 coding DNA: TGTGCCAGTAGTATAGATCCGAGACAGAGGAACACTGAAGCTTTCTTT. V is TRBV19 and J is TRBJ1-1; possibly TRBD1 for D (5 bases). V was clipped by 0 bases and J by 1 base, with 12 bases between them. This CDR3 spans 16 amino acids. In germline, CDR1 is LNHDA, CDR2 SQIVND (reference sequence).